These T cell receptor beta chains were read from a single sample in a study of cytomegalovirus exposure and HLA in healthy donors. The protocol was immunoSEQ multiplex PCR, while the TCRdb copy is restricted to in-frame clones and leaves out a portion. This sample carries about 140,000 clones, around 85% of them seen once, and the ten largest clones take 1.2%. Input material: PBMCs. These receptor sequences come from a female donor in good health and CMV-seronegative. CDR3s include the opening cysteine and the closing phenylalanine or tryptophan. D genes are given only for firm matches. Clone size is not always given. Where it is, it says once, few, many or a class for expanded clones.

TRBD2	TRBJ2-1	TRBV29-1	-	TGCAGCGTCAACCGGGGCAGCGGGAGTACCGGGTACAATGAGCAGTTCTTC	CSVNRGSGSTGYNEQFF
TRBD1	TRBJ2-5	TRBV2	-	TGTGCCAGCAGTAAGACAGGGGGCCGAGGAGAGACCCAGTACTTC	CASSKTGGRGETQYF
-	TRBJ1-2	TRBV7-9	few	TGTGCCAGCAGCCCGCGGACAGATTATGGCTACACCTTC	CASSPRTDYGYTF
-	TRBJ1-1	TRBV6-6	-	TGTGCCAGCAGTTACGGAGGGGCTGAAGCTTTCTTT	CASSYGGAEAFF
TRBD2	TRBJ2-1	TRBV29-1	-	TGCAGCGTTTCCACCCGTCTAGCGGGAGGAGGCTACAATGAGCAGTTCTTC	CSVSTRLAGGGYNEQFF
-	TRBJ1-1	TRBV6-6	-	TGTGCCAGCAGTTACTCGTTAACTGAAGCTTTCTTT	CASSYSLTEAFF
TRBD1	TRBJ2-7	TRBV6-1	few	TGTGCCAGCAGTGAAAGGACAGGGGCCCCTTACGAGCAGTACTTC	CASSERTGAPYEQYF
TRBD2	TRBJ2-3	TRBV29-1	-	TGCAGCGTTGGTAGCGGGAGTGAGACAGATACGCAGTATTTT	CSVGSGSETDTQYF
TRBD2	TRBJ2-7	TRBV28	-	TGTGCCAGCAGTACCACTGGACTAGCGGGAGGTGCTAGCTCCTACGAGCAGTACTTC	CASSTTGLAGGASSYEQYF
TRBD1	TRBJ2-1	TRBV7-6	few	TGTGCCAGCAGCCCCGGGACAGGGGTTTCCAATGAGCAGTTCTTC	CASSPGTGVSNEQFF
TRBD2	TRBJ2-7	TRBV5-6	-	TGTGCCAGCAGTAAGCGGGGACTCTCCTACGAGCAGTACTTC	CASSKRGLSYEQYF
-	TRBJ1-1	TRBV15	-	TGTGCCACCAGCAGAGATATGAACACTGAAGCTTTCTTT	CATSRDMNTEAFF
TRBD2	TRBJ2-3	TRBV13	-	TGTGCCAGCAGCGCTGCTACCGGACTAGCGGGACCCACAGATACGCAGTATTTT	CASSAATGLAGPTDTQYF
TRBD1	TRBJ2-7	TRBV5-4	-	TGTGCCAGCAGCCAGGGAATGACAGGGGGCGAGCAGTACTTC	CASSQGMTGGEQYF
-	TRBJ2-7	TRBV28	once	TGTGCCAGTGAGTCTAGCGATCCGACCCGAATTTACGAGCAGTACTTC	CASESSDPTRIYEQYF
-	TRBJ2-4	TRBV7-9	-	TGTGCCAGCAGCTTAGTGGACAGCCTAGCCAAAAACATTCAGTACTTC	CASSLVDSLAKNIQYF
-	TRBJ2-5	TRBV27	-	TGTGCCAGCAGTTCGGACAGCGTGGGCGAGACCCAGTACTTC	CASSSDSVGETQYF
-	TRBJ1-5	TRBV6-1	few	TGTGCCAGCAGTGAATTGGGAGTCAATCAGCCCCAGCATTTT	CASSELGVNQPQHF
-	TRBJ1-2	TRBV5-1	-	TGCGCCAGCAGCTTGGAGGGTTCGGGGTTTAGCTTC	CASSLEGSGFSF
TRBD2	TRBJ2-2	TRBV27	-	TGTGCCAGCAGTCTAATAGCGGGAGCGGGCACCGGGGAGCTGTTTTTT	CASSLIAGAGTGELFF
-	TRBJ2-1	TRBV5-1	-	TGCGCCAGCAGTTCGCGGTACAATGAGCAGTTCTTC	CASSSRYNEQFF
-	TRBJ2-7	TRBV5-1	-	TGCGCCAGCAGCCCCGGGCCGGGGAGGTTATCGGCCGAGCAGTACTTC	CASSPGPGRLSAEQYF
-	TRBJ1-1	TRBV27	-	TGTGCCAGCAGGGGCTCGCGACCGAGCACTGAAGCTTTCTTT	CASRGSRPSTEAFF
TRBD1	TRBJ1-5	TRBV28	-	TGTGCCAGCCAATCCGGGACAGGGATGGATCAGCCCCAGCATTTT	CASQSGTGMDQPQHF
-	TRBJ2-7	TRBV7-9	once	TGTGCCAGCAGCGTCCTGACAGACGAGCAGTACTTC	CASSVLTDEQYF
TRBD2	TRBJ2-2	TRBV4-1	-	TGCGCCAGCAGCCGATCCAGGACTAGCGGGTCCGGGGAGCTGTTTTTT	CASSRSRTSGSGELFF
-	TRBJ2-7	TRBV28	few	TGTGCCAGCAGTTTATACAGGGAGCAGTACTTC	CASSLYREQYF
-	TRBJ2-5	TRBV14	few	TGTGCCAGCAGCCACGGAGGGAGGAAAGTAGAGACCCAGTACTTC	CASSHGGRKVETQYF
-	TRBJ1-2	TRBV28	-	TGTGCCAGTCTGATACAGGGAACCTATGGCTACACCTTC	CASLIQGTYGYTF
TRBD2	TRBJ2-3	TRBV11-1	-	TGTGCCAGCAGCCGGACTAGCGGTCGCACAGATACGCAGTATTTT	CASSRTSGRTDTQYF
-	TRBJ1-4	TRBV28	-	TGTGCCAGCAGTCCCCCTCGGACAATATGGCTTGAAAAACTGTTTTTT	CASSPPRTIWLEKLFF
TRBD1	TRBJ2-7	TRBV5-4	once	TGTGCCAGCAGGGGGGCCGGGACAGGGGACCCCTACGAGCAGTACTTC	CASRGAGTGDPYEQYF
TRBD2	TRBJ2-7	TRBV28	-	TGTGCCAGCAGCTTTCTAGCGGGAGGTACCTACGAGCAGTACTTC	CASSFLAGGTYEQYF
-	TRBJ2-2	TRBV7-2	-	TGTGCCAGCAGCTTATTTGGACTATATTCGAACACCGGGGAGCTGTTTTTT	CASSLFGLYSNTGELFF
TRBD2	TRBJ2-3	TRBV6-6	few	TGTGCCAGCAGTTACATAAGCGGGAGGGTAACAGATACGCAGTATTTT	CASSYISGRVTDTQYF
-	TRBJ1-1	TRBV5-8	-	TGTGCCAGCACCCCCGGGAGTCTCTTGAACACTGAAGCTTTCTTT	CASTPGSLLNTEAFF
-	TRBJ2-3	TRBV7-8	-	TGTGCCAGCAGCTTAGTAGTCGGGACTCGCTCCTTGACCACAGATACGCAGTATTTT	CASSLVVGTRSLTTDTQYF
-	TRBJ1-1	TRBV25-1	-	TGTGCCAGCAGGGATAATTTTTGGGCTCACACTGAAGCTTTCTTT	CASRDNFWAHTEAFF
-	TRBJ1-2	TRBV29-1	once	TGCAGCGTTGAGTTCCGGTCTAGAGGGGGTTATGGCTACACCTTC	CSVEFRSRGGYGYTF
TRBD1	TRBJ2-1	TRBV28	-	TGTGCCAGCAGTACCGCAGCGATGGACAGGTCGATGAATGAGCAGTTCTTC	CASSTAAMDRSMNEQFF
-	TRBJ1-1	TRBV28	-	TGTGCCAGCGGAGGCCGTCTTGGGGGGGTTTATGAAGCTTTCTTT	CASGGRLGGVYEAFF
-	TRBJ1-1	TRBV9	few	TGTGCCAGCAGCGTCGGAACAGACACTGAAGCTTTCTTT	CASSVGTDTEAFF
-	TRBJ2-3	TRBV6-5	-	TGTGCCAGCAGTTACACCCCCGAAGGGGCGGATACGCAGTATTTT	CASSYTPEGADTQYF
TRBD1	TRBJ1-1	TRBV7-8	once	TGTGCCAGCAGCAGACAGGGCCCAAACACTGAAGCTTTCTTT	CASSRQGPNTEAFF
TRBD1	TRBJ1-5	TRBV7-9	-	TGTGCCAGCAGCCAAAGGACAGGGGGTAGCAATCAGCCCCAGCATTTT	CASSQRTGGSNQPQHF
TRBD1	TRBJ1-5	TRBV15	few	TGTGCCACCAGCAGGACAGGGCCTCATCAGCCCCAGCATTTT	CATSRTGPHQPQHF
-	TRBJ2-1	TRBV10-1	-	TGCGCCAGCAGTGCGACAGGTAATGAGCAGTTCTTC	CASSATGNEQFF
TRBD2	TRBJ2-1	TRBV7-2	-	TGTGCCACTAATAGCGGGCCTATTTACAATGAGCAGTTCTTC	CATNSGPIYNEQFF
TRBD1	TRBJ1-4	TRBV7-6	-	TGTGCCAGCAGAGCCGGGACAGGCCTTCTTAATGAAAAACTGTTTTTT	CASRAGTGLLNEKLFF
-	TRBJ1-4	TRBV5-1	-	TGCGCCAGCAGACCGAACAGTCACAGTGAAAAACTGTTTTTT	CASRPNSHSEKLFF
TRBD1	TRBJ2-2	TRBV6-1	-	TGTGCCACCCGCAAAACAGGGGCCGGGGAGCTGTTTTTT	CATRKTGAGELFF
TRBD1	TRBJ2-7	TRBV19	-	TGTGCCAGTAGGGGGACAGGAACCCCCTACGAGCAGTACTTC	CASRGTGTPYEQYF
-	TRBJ1-4	TRBV11-2	-	TGTGCCAGCAGCTTGGGCGGGAGGGGTTTGGAACTGTTTTTT	CASSLGGRGLELFF
-	TRBJ1-2	TRBV6-5	-	TGTGCCAGCAGTTTCCAGGGAAACTATGGCTACACCTTC	CASSFQGNYGYTF
-	TRBJ2-7	TRBV6-5	few	TGTGCCAGCACTAGAGTTGGCTTCTACGAGCAGTACTTC	CASTRVGFYEQYF
-	TRBJ2-3	TRBV9	-	TGTGCCAGCAGCACTGAAACAGGGCCAGATACGCAGTATTTT	CASSTETGPDTQYF
-	TRBJ2-7	TRBV6-1	-	TGTGCCAGCAGTGCTACCTTCAAGTACGAGCAGTACTTC	CASSATFKYEQYF
-	TRBJ1-5	TRBV6-5	-	TGTGCCAGCTCCCCGGTTAGCAATCAGCCCCAGCATTTT	CASSPVSNQPQHF
TRBD2	TRBJ2-1	TRBV2	-	TGTGCCAGCAGTGTATCGACTAGCAGCTACAATGAGCAGTTCTTC	CASSVSTSSYNEQFF